One sample yielded the 30 T cell receptor beta chains listed below, sequenced in a study of T cells in Graves' hyperthyroidism and ophthalmopathy. Researchers amplified the TCR beta CDR3 regions from RNA transcripts. First-round RT-PCR with HTBI primers amplified the TCR CDR3 region. Via MiXCR, TCRdb re-called the multiplex PCR reads, giving one row per CDR3 protein. The sample has some 300,000 distinct CDR3 sequences, roughly 15% seen once. The sequenced material came from blood. The receptors come from a woman aged 40 to 50 with Graves' hyperthyroidism.

The sample holds many counts of this clonotype. The chain is built from TRBV20-1 and TRBJ1-5; 8 bases align to TRBD1. With 3 bases clipped from V and 2 bases from J, the junction kept 6 bases outside the gene matches. Per the germline V gene, CDR1 is DFQATT and CDR2 is SNEGSKA (reference sequence). The CDR3 is made up of 15 amino acids. CDR3 sequence: CSASRTGYGNQPQHF. In nucleotides, the CDR3 is TGCAGTGCTAGTAGGACAGGGTATGGCAATCAGCCCCAGCATTTT.

The V call is TRBV11-2, the J call TRBJ2-5; 7 bases are a match to TRBD1. Germline loops: CDR1 SGHAT, CDR2 FQNNGV. V trimming: 5 bases; J trimming: 4 bases; junction bases outside the gene matches: 7. The CDR3 length is 14 residues. The CDR3 region has the DNA TGTGCCAGCAGCATGACAGGGTGGGGAGAGACCCAGTACTTC. Translation: CASSMTGWGETQYF.

The sample holds a few counts of this clonotype. This may be a read error: a much more frequent sequence differs by one nucleotide. The gene calls are TRBV28 and TRBJ2-1; 10 nucleotides agree with TRBD2. The CDR3 has 14 amino acids. The germline CDR1 and CDR2 sequences are MDHEN and SYDVKM. In nucleotides, the CDR3 is TGTGCCAGCAGCAGAAGCGGGAGGGACAATGGGCAGTTCTTC. Translated, it gives CASSRSGRDNGQFF.

There are many counts of this clonotype. This chain joins TRBV13 and TRBJ2-3; no definite D call. Germline V CDR1 and CDR2: PRHDT, FYEKMQ (reference sequence). There are 13 residues in the CDR3. The V and J ends lost 6 bases and 4 bases respectively, with 11 bases between them. The CDR3 loop reads CASRDGVSDTQYF. CDR3 nucleotide sequence: TGTGCCAGCAGGGACGGTGTATCAGATACGCAGTATTTT. The full variable domain, completed using reference TRBV13 and TRBJ2-3, is AAGVIQSPRHLIKEKRETATLKCYPIPRHDTVYWYQQGPGQDPQFLISFYEKMQSDKGSIPDRFSAQQFSDYHSELNMSSLELGDSALYFCASRDGVSDTQYFGPGTRLTVL.

This clonotype was counted ten times or more. The rearrangement joins TRBV28 to TRBJ2-3; 14 nucleotides line up with TRBD2. Germline lookup yields CDR1 MDHEN and CDR2 SYDVKM. The CDR3 consists of 16 residues. Trimming took 2 bases from V and 8 from J; bases not matched to a gene: 6. CDR3 sequence (DNA): TGTGCCAGCAGTTTAGCGGGACTAGCGGGAGCCATTACGCAGTATTTT. Translation gives CASSLAGLAGAITQYF.

The rearrangement joins TRBV19 to TRBJ2-7, with a tentative D call TRBD2 (5 bases). Germline-derived CDR1 and CDR2 are LNHDA and SQIVND (reference sequence). The CDR3 totals 11 residues. The germline V and J ends were trimmed by 8 bases and 1 base, with 6 bases remaining between them. Here the CDR3 DNA reads TGTGCCAGTCGCGGGTCCTACGAGCAGTACTTC. Residues: CASRGSYEQYF.

In this sample, this clonotype turned up many times. The chain joins TRBV7-8 to TRBJ1-6; TRBD1 is a possible D gene (5 bases). The CDR3 runs 16 residues. V was clipped by 1 base and J by 6 bases, with 13 bases between them. From germline, CDR1 is SGHVS and CDR2 FQNEAQ. As DNA, the CDR3 is TGTGCCAGCAGCTTAGGGCGCGGGACGAGTAATTCACCCCTCCACTTT. Translation gives CASSLGRGTSNSPLHF.

The CDR3 loop is CASSYEQGVDEQYF. The CDR3 DNA reads TGTGCCAGCAGCTACGAACAGGGGGTGGACGAGCAGTACTTC. This sequence joins TRBV6-2 or TRBV6-3 and TRBJ2-7, with 8 bases that match TRBD1. In germline, CDR1 is MNHEY, CDR2 SVGEGT. J was trimmed by 5 bases and V by 6 bases; bases with no gene match: 9. The CDR3 sequence is 14 residues long.

The chain is built from TRBV5-5 and TRBJ1-3, with D unclear. This CDR3 spans 16 amino acids. V lost 4 bases to trimming and J lost 0 bases, with 14 bases between them. Germline assignment: CDR1 SGHKS and CDR2 YYEKEE (reference sequence). CDR3 protein: CASSPAWESSGNTIYF. The DNA for the CDR3 is TGTGCCAGCAGCCCGGCGTGGGAGAGCTCTGGAAACACCATATATTTT. The full variable domain, with the rest looked up from reference TRBV5-5 and TRBJ1-3, is DAGVTQSPTHLIKTRGQQVTLRCSPISGHKSVSWYQQVLGQGPQFIFQYYEKEERGRGNFPDRFSARQFPNYSSELNVNALLLGDSALYLCASSPAWESSGNTIYFGEGSWLTVV.

This clonotype was counted at least ten times. The rearrangement joins TRBV7-9 to TRBJ2-7, with D maybe TRBD2 (6 bases). Germline CDR1 is SEHNR and CDR2 is FQNEAQ (reference sequence). V gave up 1 base and J gave up 3 bases, with 10 bases separating them. This CDR3 comprises 14 residues. The CDR3 DNA is TGTGCCAGCAGCTTAGGAGGAGGGAGCTACGAGCAGTACTTC. Its protein product is CASSLGGGSYEQYF.

The V call is TRBV2, the J call TRBJ1-4; D may be TRBD1 (6 bases). The V gene's germline CDR1 is SNHLY and CDR2 FYNNEI. CDR3 length equals 14 residues. V lost 3 bases, J lost 8 bases, and 13 bases lay in between. CDR3 in amino acids: CASSDTGMEEKLFF. DNA of the CDR3: TGTGCCAGCAGTGACACAGGGATGGAGGAAAAACTGTTTTTT.

In its sample, this clonotype was seen many times. This rearrangement joins TRBV9 to TRBJ1-1, with no clear D. V shed 6 bases and J shed 0 bases, with 9 bases lying between them. Germline V gene sequence: CDR1 SGDLS, CDR2 YYNGEE. The CDR3 is made up of 13 amino acids. The CDR3 region is CASTPALNTEAFF. In DNA form, the CDR3 reads TGTGCCAGCACTCCGGCCCTGAACACTGAAGCTTTCTTT. Supplemented by reference TRBV9 and TRBJ1-1, the full variable domain reads DSGVTQTPKHLITATGQRVTLRCSPRSGDLSVYWYQQSLDQGLQFLIQYYNGEERAKGNILERFSAQQFPDLHSELNLSSLELGDSALYFCASTPALNTEAFFGQGTRLTVV.

This clonotype appeared a few times. The chain uses TRBV18 and TRBJ1-3; no definite D call. V lost 2 bases to trimming and J lost 4 bases, with 12 bases between them. CDR1 is KGHSH, CDR2 LQKENI, per germline. The CDR3 length is 15 residues. The CDR3 loop is CASSPMRGDGNTIYF. In DNA, the CDR3 is TGTGCCAGCTCACCAATGAGAGGTGACGGAAACACCATATATTTT.

This clonotype was seen many times. J is TRBJ1-1 and V is TRBV19; maybe TRBD1 (6 bases). V shed 1 base and J shed 6 bases, with 12 bases lying between them. CDR3 length: 14 amino acids. From germline, CDR1 is LNHDA and CDR2 SQIVND (reference sequence). The DNA for the CDR3 is TGTGCCAGTAGTATAGGCCCCCGACAGGCTGAAGCTTTCTTT. Translating it yields CASSIGPRQAEAFF.

This clonotype showed up many times. V and J are TRBV5-8 and TRBJ1-5; no definite D call. Looked up from germline, CDR1 is SGHTS and CDR2 is YDEGEE. The CDR3 consists of 15 residues. Trimming cost V 2 bases and J 0 bases, with 9 bases left between them. The CDR3 spells CASSFTRFSNQPQHF. The CDR3 coding sequence is TGTGCCAGCAGCTTTACACGTTTTAGCAATCAGCCCCAGCATTTT.

This clonotype was seen repeatedly, ten times or more. This CDR3 is CASSSNLLADNEQFF. CDR3 coding DNA: TGTGCCAGCAGTTCCAACCTACTAGCGGACAATGAGCAGTTCTTC. V gene TRBV12-3 or TRBV12-4 combines with J gene TRBJ2-1; the match to TRBD2 covers 8 bases. The CDR3 covers 15 residues. V lost 4 bases to trimming and J lost 5 bases; unmatched junction nucleotides: 7.

This clonotype was detected many times. V gene TRBV6-1 combines with J gene TRBJ2-7; TRBD2 matches 14 bases. This CDR3 region has 15 residues. From germline, CDR1 is MNHNS and CDR2 SASEGT. J lost 3 bases, V lost 3 bases, and 1 base had no gene match. DNA of the CDR3: TGTGCCAGCAGTGAGGGACTAGCGGGAGTCTACGAGCAGTACTTC. It specifies CASSEGLAGVYEQYF.

This clonotype was counted between two and nine times. The rearrangement uses TRBV25-1 and TRBJ2-1; 11 bases align to TRBD2. This CDR3 has 15 amino acids. Germline V gene sequence: CDR1 MGHDK, CDR2 SYGVNS. J gave up 3 bases and V 8 bases, and 6 bases lay outside the gene matches. CDR3 sequence: CASGLAGGRYNEQFF. The CDR3 nucleotides read TGTGCCAGCGGATTAGCGGGAGGGCGCTACAATGAGCAGTTCTTC.

This clonotype was seen more than once but under ten times. The rearrangement joins TRBV7-9 to TRBJ2-3; D gene ambiguous. Trimming left V 6 bases short and J 6 bases short, with 13 bases between. Germline V gives CDR1 SEHNR, CDR2 FQNEAQ (reference sequence). The CDR3 sequence is 13 residues long. CDR3 sequence (DNA): TGTGCCAGCAGTTACCTTTACGGGGATACGCAGTATTTT. This sequence encodes CASSYLYGDTQYF.

J is TRBJ1-2 and V is TRBV2; D call uncertain. Trimming shortened V by 5 bases and J by 4 bases, and 20 bases separated the two germline ends. CDR1 is SNHLY and CDR2 is FYNNEI in the germline V gene. This CDR3 spans 16 amino acids. For the CDR3, the DNA is TGTGCCAGCAGTCCTCGATTTACGGGTTTAGGCTATGGCTACACCTTC. Protein product: CASSPRFTGLGYGYTF.

Regarding this clonotype: A single base separates this from a much larger clone, so it may be a read error. The rearrangement links TRBV20-1 to TRBJ1-1; D ambiguous. CDR1 is DFQATT and CDR2 is SNEGSKA in the germline V gene (reference sequence). The CDR3 spans 14 residues. V lost 5 bases and J lost 0, with 13 bases in between. In DNA, the CDR3 is TGCAGTGCTCTCCGACGGCGGGTGAACACTGAAGCTTTCTTT. Its translation: CSALRRRVNTEAFF.

This clonotype was seen a handful of times. V usage is TRBV4-1 and J usage is TRBJ2-3; D is ambiguous. Germline loops: CDR1 MGHRA, CDR2 YSYEKL. The CDR3 sequence is 14 residues long. Trimming cost V 2 bases and J 6 bases, with 12 bases left between them. In DNA, the CDR3 is TGCGCCAGCAGCCAAAATGCAGCAGCGGATACGCAGTATTTT. This encodes CASSQNAAADTQYF.

This clonotype was detected ten times or more. The genes are TRBV12-3 or TRBV12-4 and TRBJ2-1; 9 nucleotides match TRBD1. V was clipped by 1 base and J by 8 bases; unmatched bases: 6. The CDR3 consists of 15 residues. The CDR3 protein is CASSLGDRVFDEQFF. The CDR3 nucleotides read TGTGCCAGCAGTTTAGGGGACAGGGTCTTTGATGAGCAGTTCTTC.

This clonotype appeared a few times. The rearrangement uses TRBV3-1 and TRBJ1-2; D is possibly TRBD1 (6 bases). The V gene's germline CDR1 is LGHDT and CDR2 YNNKEL (reference sequence). This CDR3 contains 14 residues. Trimming shortened V by 3 bases and J by 6 bases, and 14 bases separated the two germline ends. The chain's CDR3 is CASSHRTAGDGYTF. CDR3 DNA sequence: TGTGCCAGCAGCCATCGCACGGCAGGGGATGGCTACACCTTC.

The table lists this clonotype with many counts. V usage is TRBV7-2 and J usage is TRBJ1-5; the D is unclear. V lost 5 bases and J lost 1, with 15 bases in between. CDR1 and CDR2 from the germline V gene are SGHTA and FQGNSA. The CDR3 is 16 residues long. CDR3 residues: CASSPGQARSNQPQHF. CDR3 sequence (DNA): TGTGCCAGCAGCCCAGGCCAAGCTAGGAGCAATCAGCCCCAGCATTTT.

This clonotype was picked up many times. J is TRBJ1-1 and V is TRBV28; D gene ambiguous. CDR1 and CDR2 (germline): MDHEN, SYDVKM. This CDR3 has 12 residues. CDR3 DNA sequence: TGTGTGGTCTCCTTCTGGGGCACTGAAGCTTTCTTT. It encodes CVVSFWGTEAFF.

This clonotype was counted only a few times. At one end the junction does not follow the germline gene, possibly because of a read error. The chain carries TRBV3-1 and TRBJ2-7, with a tentative D call TRBD2 (5 bases). The CDR3 length is 13 residues. Per germline, CDR1 LGHDT and CDR2 YNNKEL (reference sequence). For the CDR3, the DNA is TGTACCAGCAGCCCCCGCGGGTCCTACGAGCAGTACTTC. It is translated as CTSSPRGSYEQYF.

Comments on this clonotype: One base away lies a much larger clone, so this may be a sequencing read error. The V call is TRBV30, the J call TRBJ2-7; D remains ambiguous. V lost 4 bases, J lost 4 bases, and 8 bases lay in between. CDR3 length: 11 residues. Germline-derived CDR1 and CDR2 are GTSNPN and SVGIG (reference sequence). This CDR3 is CAWNESYEQYF. For the CDR3, the DNA is TGTGCCTGGAATGAATCATACGAGCAGTACTTC.

In its sample, this clonotype was seen many times. CDR3 region: CASSNRYTDTQYF. As DNA, the CDR3 is TGTGCCAGCAGTAATAGGTACACAGATACGCAGTATTTT. The chain carries TRBV6-1 and TRBJ2-3, with unresolved D. The CDR3 is 13 residues long. The germline V gene has CDR1 MNHNS and CDR2 SASEGT. The V end was cut by 5 bases, the J end by 2 bases, with 8 bases between.

This clonotype was recorded at least ten times. V usage is TRBV27 and J usage is TRBJ2-7, with TRBD2 as a possible D gene (6 bases). V shed 10 bases and J shed 4 bases, with 14 bases lying between them. Germline loops: CDR1 MNHEY, CDR2 SMNVEV (reference sequence). This CDR3 contains 12 residues. The CDR3 loop reads CATGAGFYEQYF. The CDR3 bases are TGTGCCACCGGGGCGGGATTTTACGAGCAGTACTTC.